What follows is one T cell receptor beta chain and its context. This specimen belongs to a study of T cell repertoires in cytomegalovirus infection. Using its own MiXCR run on the reads, TCRdb lists one record per CDR3 protein. The sample lists fewer than 300,000 distinct CDR3 sequences, about 25% occurring once. The TCR sequence derives from a human donor in good health (CMV status not recorded). Some clones in this sample may be carry-over from other donors' samples. The sequenced sample was PBMCs.

The CDR3 DNA is TGTGCCAGCAGTTCCCCTTGGACTGCCAAAAACATTCAGTACTTC. It yields the protein CASSSPWTAKNIQYF. This sequence joins TRBV28 and TRBJ2-4, with D maybe TRBD2 (5 bases). Germline V gene sequence: CDR1 MDHEN, CDR2 SYDVKM. The V and J ends lost 4 bases and 1 base respectively, with 11 bases between them. The CDR3 is 15 amino acids.